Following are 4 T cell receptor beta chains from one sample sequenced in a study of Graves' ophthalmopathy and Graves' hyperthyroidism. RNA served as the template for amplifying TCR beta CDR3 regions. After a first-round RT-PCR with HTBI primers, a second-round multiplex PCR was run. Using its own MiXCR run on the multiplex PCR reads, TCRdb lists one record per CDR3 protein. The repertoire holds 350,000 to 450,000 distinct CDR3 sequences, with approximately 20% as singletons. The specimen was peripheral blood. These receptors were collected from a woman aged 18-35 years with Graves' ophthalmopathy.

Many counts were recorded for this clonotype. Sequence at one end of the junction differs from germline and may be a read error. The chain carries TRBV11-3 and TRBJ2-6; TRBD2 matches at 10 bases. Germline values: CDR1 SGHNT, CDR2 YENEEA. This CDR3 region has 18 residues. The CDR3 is CAGRGLAGALSGANVLTF. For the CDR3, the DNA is TGTGCCGGCAGGGGGCTAGCGGGAGCACTTTCTGGGGCCAACGTCCTGACTTTC.

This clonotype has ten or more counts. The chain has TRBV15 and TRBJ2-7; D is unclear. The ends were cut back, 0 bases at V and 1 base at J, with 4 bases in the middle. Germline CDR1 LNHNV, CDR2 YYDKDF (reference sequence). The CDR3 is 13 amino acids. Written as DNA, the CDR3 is TGTGCCACCAGCAGAGAACCTTCCTACGAGCAGTACTTC. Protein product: CATSREPSYEQYF.

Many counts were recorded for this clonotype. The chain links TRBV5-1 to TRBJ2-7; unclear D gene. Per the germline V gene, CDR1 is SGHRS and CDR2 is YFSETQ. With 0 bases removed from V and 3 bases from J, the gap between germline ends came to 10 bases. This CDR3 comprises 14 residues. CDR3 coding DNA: TGCGCCAGCAGCTTGGGGCATTCCGGCTACGAGCAGTACTTC. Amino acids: CASSLGHSGYEQYF.

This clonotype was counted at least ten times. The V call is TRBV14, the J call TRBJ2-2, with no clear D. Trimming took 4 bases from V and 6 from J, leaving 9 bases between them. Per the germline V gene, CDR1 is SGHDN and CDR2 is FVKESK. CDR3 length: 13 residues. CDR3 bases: TGTGCCAGCAGCCCGACCTCGGCCGGGGAGCTGTTTTTT. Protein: CASSPTSAGELFF.